The present entry profiles one T cell receptor beta chain with its context. This entry comes from a study of T cells in tumors after PD-1 blockade. At the level of the study: Either cemiplimab 350 mg every 2 weeks or pembrolizumab 200 mg every 3 weeks was given. Daily vismodegib 150 mg continued in a subset of anti-PD-1-treated patients. Blood samples averaged about 110,000 templates (range roughly 21,000-290,000) and 36,536 unique clonotypes.

The table came from immunoSEQ multiplex PCR; TCRdb's copy has only in-frame clones and leaves some out. The sample lists 45,000 to 60,000 clones; roughly three quarters were seen once. Genomic DNA template from tumor biopsies or peripheral blood, roughly 616 ng to 6,004 ng input. The TCR comes from a human donor with advanced basal cell or squamous cell carcinoma (not recorded which). Material: PBMCs, obtained before anti-PD-1 therapy.

DNA for the CDR3: TGTGCCATCAGTGAGGGACTAGCGGGAGGCTACAATGAGCAGTTCTTC. This translates into CAISEGLAGGYNEQFF. V gene TRBV10-3 combines with J gene TRBJ2-1; 14 nucleotides agree with TRBD2. This CDR3 contains 16 residues. Germline V gene sequence: CDR1 ENHRY, CDR2 SYGVKD. Germline trimming cut 2 bases from V and 3 bases from J; bases unmatched to any gene: 0.